One and the same sample provided the 17 T cell receptor beta chains below, sequenced in a study of blood T cell repertoires in COVID-19. The method was immunoSEQ multiplex PCR; TCRdb's version includes in-frame clones alone and lacks a portion of them. The table shows about 80,000 clones, with roughly 80% occurring only once. Material for sequencing was peripheral blood. Every receptor here comes from a human donor in a cohort sampled during active COVID-19.

The gene calls are TRBV11-2 and TRBJ2-3, with TRBD2 matching 11 bases. The CDR3 covers 15 residues. CDR1 and CDR2 (germline): SGHAT, FQNNGV. The V and J ends lost 4 bases and 7 bases, in that order; junction bases with no gene match: 7. The DNA for the CDR3 is TGTGCCAGCAGCTATAGCGGGGGGGCCCTTAATACGCAGTATTTT. This sequence encodes CASSYSGGALNTQYF.

This clone was counted only a few times. This sequence joins TRBV19 and TRBJ2-7; the match to TRBD1 covers 7 bases. CDR1 LNHDA and CDR2 SQIVND come from the germline V gene (reference sequence). Trimming cost V 3 bases and J 3 bases; bases outside gene matches: 11. The CDR3 runs 16 residues. The CDR3: CASSIQSGTASYEQYF. DNA of the CDR3: TGTGCCAGTAGTATCCAATCCGGGACAGCGAGCTACGAGCAGTACTTC.

The chain joins TRBV13 to TRBJ2-1; 10 nucleotides match TRBD2. The CDR3 consists of 21 residues. The germline V gene encodes CDR1 PRHDT and CDR2 FYEKMQ (reference sequence). J gave up 1 base and V 6 bases, and 21 bases lay outside the gene matches. The CDR3 nucleotides read TGTGCCAGCAGACCCCTCGGAGGGCAGAACCAGCGGGGGGGTTCCTACAATGAGCAGTTCTTC. This codes for CASRPLGGQNQRGGSYNEQFF.

The V and J genes are TRBV7-8 and TRBJ1-4; the D is unclear. Germline V gives CDR1 SGHVS, CDR2 FQNEAQ. Trimming stripped 5 bases from V and 7 bases from J, with 17 bases between. The CDR3 covers 15 residues. The CDR3 sequence is CASSPRGRSLEKLFF. CDR3 nucleotide sequence: TGTGCCAGCAGCCCGCGGGGAAGAAGCCTTGAAAAACTGTTTTTT.

The rearrangement links TRBV5-1 to TRBJ1-4; TRBD1 matches at 8 bases. Germline assignment: CDR1 SGHRS and CDR2 YFSETQ. This CDR3 has 12 amino acids. V dropped 4 bases and J dropped 10; count of bases not matched to a gene: 3. CDR3 bases: TGCGCCAGCAGCCCAGGACAGGGAAAACTGTTTTTT. It is translated as CASSPGQGKLFF.

The V and J genes are TRBV7-2 and TRBJ2-3, with D perhaps matching TRBD2 (7 bases). Germline V lookup: CDR1 SGHTA, CDR2 FQGNSA. The CDR3 sequence is 16 residues long. With 7 bases removed from V and 0 bases from J, the gap between germline ends came to 17 bases. In DNA form, the CDR3 reads TGTGCCAGCACCACGGGGGGCGGGAGTAGCACAGATACGCAGTATTTT. This encodes CASTTGGGSSTDTQYF.

The V gene is TRBV6-5, the J gene TRBJ2-7, with D unclear. There are 11 residues in the CDR3. V shed 6 bases and J shed 3 bases, with 6 bases lying between them. Germline V gene lookup returns CDR1 MNHEY and CDR2 SVGAGI. CDR3 sequence reads: CASRKSYEQYF. CDR3 DNA sequence: TGTGCCAGCAGGAAGAGCTACGAGCAGTACTTC.

The chain uses TRBV7-2 and TRBJ1-6; D may be TRBD1 (5 bases). CDR3 size: 15 residues. Looked up from germline, CDR1 is SGHTA and CDR2 is FQGNSA. Trimming took off 2 bases at V and 7 bases at J, with 12 bases between the two ends. The CDR3 protein is CASSLQGSQNSPLHF. DNA for the CDR3: TGTGCCAGCAGCTTACAGGGCTCACAAAATTCACCCCTCCACTTT.

The J gene is TRBJ1-6, the V gene TRBV19; tentative D call: TRBD1 (5 bases). V lost 3 bases and J 3 bases, leaving 12 bases between the germline ends. The CDR3 has 16 amino acids. In germline, CDR1 is LNHDA, CDR2 SQIVND (reference sequence). CDR3 in amino acids: CASSIGGVNYNSPLHF. The CDR3 bases are TGTGCCAGTAGTATCGGGGGGGTTAACTATAATTCACCCCTCCACTTT.

V is TRBV19 and J is TRBJ2-7, with D tentatively TRBD1 (6 bases). Germline V gene data show CDR1 as LNHDA and CDR2 as SQIVND (reference sequence). This CDR3 is 14 amino acids long. Trimming cost V 6 bases and J 5 bases, with 17 bases left between them. CDR3 protein: CASSKATGMDEQYF. In nucleotides, the CDR3 is TGTGCCAGTAGCAAGGCGACAGGTATGGACGAGCAGTACTTC.

The genes are TRBV28 and TRBJ2-2; perhaps TRBD2 as D (7 bases). Trimming cost V 8 bases and J 7 bases, with 23 bases left between them. There are 16 residues in the CDR3. Germline CDR1 and CDR2: MDHEN and SYDVKM. CDR3 region: CASGLLFGGPSGELFF. The CDR3 DNA reads TGTGCCAGCGGGCTGCTGTTCGGGGGGCCAAGCGGGGAGCTGTTTTTT.

The rearrangement links TRBV18 to TRBJ1-2; tentatively, D is TRBD1 (5 bases). Trimming removed 2 bases at V and 8 bases at J, with 12 bases between. This CDR3 has 13 residues. Germline V gives CDR1 KGHSH, CDR2 LQKENI. The chain's CDR3 is CASSPTGASGYTF. The CDR3 DNA sequence: TGTGCCAGCTCACCAACAGGCGCAAGCGGCTACACCTTC.

The chain has TRBV5-4 and TRBJ2-7; tentatively, D is TRBD2 (5 bases). This CDR3 has 13 residues. Germline V gives CDR1 SGHNT, CDR2 YYREEE (reference sequence). Trimming shortened V by 4 bases and J by 5 bases, and 13 bases separated the two germline ends. The CDR3 bases are TGTGCCAGCAGCCGACGGATGGGAGACGAGCAGTACTTC. Its protein is CASSRRMGDEQYF.

Only a few counts were recorded for this clone. The chain couples TRBV2 to TRBJ2-1; D possibly corresponds to TRBD2 (5 bases). The CDR3 length is 14 residues. V was trimmed by 6 bases and J by 9 bases, leaving 18 bases between them. The germline CDR1 and CDR2 sequences are SNHLY and FYNNEI. The CDR3 nucleotides are TGTGCCAGCAGCCTAACTAGGGCCCGGGGTGAGCAGTTCTTC. Its protein product is CASSLTRARGEQFF.

J is TRBJ2-3 and V is TRBV6-5; the match to TRBD2 covers 8 bases. Per the germline V gene, CDR1 is MNHEY and CDR2 is SVGAGI. V was clipped by 5 bases and J by 8 bases; unmatched bases: 9. CDR3 length: 14 residues. DNA of the CDR3: TGTGCCAGCAGTCGAACGGGGGGGGTCCGTACGCAGTATTTT. The encoded protein is CASSRTGGVRTQYF.

V gene TRBV4-1 combines with J gene TRBJ2-2; TRBD2 agrees at 10 bases. The CDR3 covers 17 residues. The V segment lost 1 base and the J segment 1 base; nucleotides outside the gene matches: 3. Per the germline V gene, CDR1 is MGHRA and CDR2 is YSYEKL. CDR3 DNA: TGCGCCAGCAGCCAAGGCGCTAGCGGGAGGAACACCGGGGAGCTGTTTTTT. Encoded protein: CASSQGASGRNTGELFF.

The chain is built from TRBV11-2 and TRBJ2-2, with 7 bases matching TRBD2. The CDR3 is made up of 16 amino acids. The trim removed 4 bases at V and 6 bases at J, leaving 11 bases unmatched. Looked up from germline, CDR1 is SGHAT and CDR2 is FQNNGV. The CDR3 DNA is TGTGCCAGCAGCTCCGCCACGACTAGCAATGCCGGGGAGCTGTTTTTT. Its translation: CASSSATTSNAGELFF.